The 21 T cell receptor beta chains presented below share a single source sample, sequenced in a study of T cells in Graves' hyperthyroidism and ophthalmopathy. Authors of the study amplified TCR beta CDR3 regions from RNA transcripts. The primer set for the first-round RT-PCR of the TCR CDR3 was HTBI. From the multiplex PCR reads, TCRdb called clonotypes with MiXCR, one entry per CDR3 protein. Of approximately 570,000 distinct CDR3 sequences listed, less than 20% are singletons. The sequenced material came from blood. The source is a man aged 35 to 55 with Graves' ophthalmopathy.

This clonotype appeared a few times. The gene calls are TRBV19 and TRBJ1-2, with 7 bases that match TRBD1. The CDR3 spans 13 residues. Germline V CDR1 and CDR2: LNHDA, SQIVND (reference sequence). With 3 bases clipped from V and 7 bases from J, the junction kept 5 bases outside the gene matches. The CDR3 protein is CASSIDRESGYTF. In DNA, the CDR3 is TGTGCCAGTAGTATCGACAGGGAAAGTGGCTACACCTTC.

This clonotype was seen only a few times. This sequence joins TRBV30 and TRBJ2-5; D could derive from TRBD1 or TRBD2 (6 bases each). This CDR3 is built from 14 residues. Germline values: CDR1 GTSNPN, CDR2 SVGIG (reference sequence). V was clipped by 4 bases and J by 3 bases, with 15 bases between them. The CDR3 DNA reads TGTGCCTGGACCCGGGGGCGGAACGAAGAGACCCAGTACTTC. This encodes CAWTRGRNEETQYF.

The V and J genes are TRBV7-3 and TRBJ2-7; the D gene is possibly TRBD2 (5 bases). V lost 2 bases and J 4 bases, leaving 12 bases between the germline ends. Germline-derived CDR1 and CDR2 are SGHTA and FQGTGA. This CDR3 contains 14 residues. The CDR3 DNA reads as TGTGCCAGCAGCTTATACACCAGCGGTTACGAGCAGTACTTC. Translating gives CASSLYTSGYEQYF. Complete variable domain (other parts from reference TRBV7-3 and TRBJ2-7): GAGVSQTPSNKVTEKGKYVELRCDPISGHTALYWYRQSLGQGPEFLIYFQGTGAADDSGLPNDRFFAVRPEGSVSTLKIQRTERGDSAVYLCASSLYTSGYEQYFGPGTRLTVT.

Here the CDR3 DNA reads TGTGCCAGCAGTTCCCTGGACAGGGCTGTAGAGACCCAGTACTTC. It translates to CASSSLDRAVETQYF. J is TRBJ2-5 and V is TRBV27; the match to TRBD1 covers 8 bases. V trimming: 4 bases; J trimming: 4 bases; junction bases outside the gene matches: 8. Germline values: CDR1 MNHEY, CDR2 SMNVEV (reference sequence). CDR3 length: 15 residues.

This clonotype was counted only a few times. The V call is TRBV29-1, the J call TRBJ2-5; 8 positions match TRBD1. Looked up from germline, CDR1 is SQVTM and CDR2 is ANQGSEA. After removal of 5 bases from V and 2 bases from J, the junction contained 13 bases not matched to a gene. The CDR3 is 16 amino acids. The CDR3 region has the DNA TGCAGCGTTCACGTCCTGATAACAGGGGGACAAGAGACCCAGTACTTC. Translated: CSVHVLITGGQETQYF.

This clonotype was found a few times. CDR3 sequence (DNA): TGTGCCAGCAGCCATGCTGAGGGCTATGGCTACACCTTC. It yields the protein CASSHAEGYGYTF. The J gene is TRBJ1-2, the V gene TRBV14; the D is unclear. V shed 3 bases and J shed 4 bases, with 9 bases lying between them. From germline, CDR1 is SGHDN and CDR2 FVKESK. CDR3 length: 13 residues.

This clonotype was counted many times. The gene calls are TRBV28 and TRBJ2-2; 11 nucleotides match TRBD2. V lost 5 bases to trimming and J lost 1 base; unmatched junction nucleotides: 3. Germline CDR1 is MDHEN and CDR2 is SYDVKM. The CDR3 has 16 residues. The CDR3: CASSPGTSGNTGELFF. The DNA of the CDR3 is TGTGCCAGCAGTCCTGGGACTAGCGGGAACACCGGGGAGCTGTTTTTT.

In regard to this clonotype: A read error is possible here, since a much larger clone lies one base away. This chain joins TRBV11-2 and TRBJ1-2, with D maybe TRBD1 (5 bases). CDR3 length: 14 amino acids. CDR1 is SGHAT, CDR2 FQNNGV, per germline. The CDR3 reads CAGSLRPGRRGYTF. CDR3 DNA sequence: TGTGCCGGCAGCTTACGGCCGGGACGGAGGGGCTACACCTTC.

The chain is built from TRBV7-3 and TRBJ2-6; no clear D gene. V gave up 4 bases and J gave up 2 bases, with 9 bases separating them. The CDR3 runs to 15 residues. Germline loops: CDR1 SGHTA, CDR2 FQGTGA. The CDR3 spells CASSSGQAGANVLTF. CDR3 nucleotide sequence: TGTGCCAGCAGCTCCGGGCAGGCTGGGGCCAACGTCCTGACTTTC.

The CDR3 nucleotides read TGCGCCAGCAGCGCGGGACAGGGAAAAACTGAAGCTTTCTTT. This encodes CASSAGQGKTEAFF. The chain uses TRBV5-1 and TRBJ1-1; 9 positions match TRBD1. The ends lost 4 bases at V and 5 bases at J; junction bases unmatched: 6. In germline, CDR1 is SGHRS, CDR2 YFSETQ. The CDR3 loop spans 14 amino acids.

This clonotype was counted at least ten times. The chain carries TRBV5-1 and TRBJ2-4; possible D gene TRBD2, 5 bases. CDR1 SGHRS and CDR2 YFSETQ come from the germline V gene. CDR3 length equals 13 residues. Trimming left V 2 bases short and J 6 bases short, with 9 bases between. In DNA, the CDR3 is TGCGCCAGCAGCTTAGCGGTAGGAAACATTCAGTACTTC. Translating gives CASSLAVGNIQYF.

The chain has TRBV6-9 and TRBJ1-2, with 8 bases fitting TRBD1. The CDR3 runs to 16 residues. The ends lost 3 bases at V and 1 base at J; junction bases unmatched: 7. The V gene's germline CDR1 is MNHGY and CDR2 SVAAGI. The CDR3 region is CASSYEFDRGNYGYTF. The CDR3 nucleotides are TGTGCCAGCAGTTACGAATTCGACAGGGGTAACTATGGCTACACCTTC.

The genes are TRBV5-5 and TRBJ2-3, with 8 bases that match TRBD2. The junction had 10 bases not matched to a gene; V was cut back by 3 bases and J by 4 bases. The CDR3 runs to 16 residues. Germline V gives CDR1 SGHKS, CDR2 YYEKEE (reference sequence). The CDR3 bases are TGTGCCAGCAGCTCCTTAGCGGGGCCTCGGCCAGATACGCAGTATTTT. Translated, it gives CASSSLAGPRPDTQYF. Combining the CDR3 with reference TRBV5-5 and TRBJ2-3 gives the whole variable domain DAGVTQSPTHLIKTRGQQVTLRCSPISGHKSVSWYQQVLGQGPQFIFQYYEKEERGRGNFPDRFSARQFPNYSSELNVNALLLGDSALYLCASSSLAGPRPDTQYFGPGTRLTVL.

V is TRBV5-1 and J is TRBJ2-7; TRBD1 matches 8 bases. CDR3 length: 14 amino acids. Germline loops: CDR1 SGHRS, CDR2 YFSETQ. V lost 3 bases, J lost 3 bases, and 5 bases stayed unmatched. The CDR3 region has the DNA TGCGCCAGCAGCTATTTACAGGGGGGCTACGAGCAGTACTTC. It is translated as CASSYLQGGYEQYF.

The sample holds one count of this clonotype. A much larger clone sits a single nucleotide away, making a read error possible. The V call is TRBV6-1, the J call TRBJ1-2; TRBD1 is a possible D gene (6 bases). Germline V gene sequence: CDR1 MNHNS, CDR2 SASEGT. The CDR3 contains 16 residues. The V and J ends lost 6 bases and 6 bases respectively, with 23 bases between them. In DNA, the CDR3 is TGTGCCAGCAGCAGCTCCCGGGGGGCGGTGGGTGATGGCTACACCTTC. Protein product: CASSSSRGAVGDGYTF.

This rearrangement joins TRBV30 to TRBJ2-2; D tentatively reads TRBD1 or TRBD2 (5 bases each). CDR3 size: 16 residues. Germline CDR1 is GTSNPN and CDR2 is SVGIG (reference sequence). With 5 bases removed from V and 1 base from J, the gap between germline ends came to 17 bases. The CDR3 spells CAWGAFGTVNTGELFF. The CDR3 nucleotides read TGTGCCTGGGGTGCCTTCGGGACGGTGAACACCGGGGAGCTGTTTTTT.

This clonotype was counted many times. V usage is TRBV11-1 and J usage is TRBJ2-5, with D unclear. The V gene's germline CDR1 is SGHAT and CDR2 FQDESV (reference sequence). The CDR3 has 12 residues. Trimming shortened V by 5 bases and J by 9 bases, and 13 bases separated the two germline ends. CDR3 in amino acids: CASSQVSVAQYF. The CDR3 DNA reads TGTGCCAGCAGCCAAGTTTCGGTGGCCCAGTACTTC.

V usage is TRBV7-3 and J usage is TRBJ1-2; no firm D call. CDR3 length: 15 amino acids. CDR1 and CDR2 (germline): SGHTA, FQGTGA. V lost 1 base and J 3 bases, leaving 12 bases between the germline ends. In DNA, the CDR3 is TGTGCCAGCAGCTTAAATGGAGGAAGGGACTATGGCTACACCTTC. Protein product: CASSLNGGRDYGYTF.

V and J are TRBV7-3 and TRBJ1-6, with 8 bases that match TRBD1. Germline CDR1 SGHTA, CDR2 FQGTGA. With V trimmed by 4 bases and J by 5 bases, 4 bases remained unmatched. This CDR3 has 15 amino acids. The CDR3 sequence: CASSSTGANNSPLHF. The CDR3 DNA is TGTGCCAGCAGCTCGACAGGGGCTAATAATTCACCCCTCCACTTT. The whole variable domain, filled in from reference TRBV7-3 and TRBJ1-6, reads GAGVSQTPSNKVTEKGKYVELRCDPISGHTALYWYRQSLGQGPEFLIYFQGTGAADDSGLPNDRFFAVRPEGSVSTLKIQRTERGDSAVYLCASSSTGANNSPLHFGNGTRLTVT.

The CDR3 sequence: CASSSVGGMNTEAFF. DNA for the CDR3: TGTGCCAGCAGCTCCGTGGGAGGGATGAACACTGAAGCTTTCTTT. This chain uses TRBV3-1 with TRBJ1-1; D unresolved. The CDR3 totals 15 residues. CDR1 is LGHDT, CDR2 YNNKEL, per germline (reference sequence). The germline V and J ends were trimmed by 5 bases and 0 bases, with 13 bases remaining between them.

A remark on this clonotype: One base away lies a much larger clone, so this may be a sequencing read error. The chain uses TRBV18 and TRBJ1-2; D unresolved. CDR1 and CDR2 (germline): KGHSH, LQKENI. CDR3 length: 15 amino acids. The CDR3 here is CASSLPGAPNYGYAF. In DNA, the CDR3 is TGTGCCAGCTCATTACCAGGAGCGCCCAACTATGGCTACGCCTTC.